This TCR beta chain is from a study of shared clonotypes between healthy human individuals. This clone has only one observation. Trimming took 2 bases from V and 3 from J, leaving 13 bases between them. Germline CDR1 reads SEHNR; CDR2 reads FQNEAQ (reference sequence). The CDR3 spans 16 residues. Using immunoSEQ multiplex PCR, the repertoire was profiled, and TCRdb retains in-frame clones only, with some absent. The sample carries fewer than 1.8 million clones, 98% to 99% recorded once. Source material: naive CD4+ T cells sorted from blood. Subset described: CD45RA+ positively selected. This sequence was found in a man aged 30-40 years in good health. The chain recombines TRBV7-9 with TRBJ2-2, with a tentative D call TRBD2 (6 bases). DNA for the CDR3: TGTGCCAGCAGCTTATTGGCGCGGGGCGACACCGGGGAGCTGTTTTTT. Translated: CASSLLARGDTGELFF. The whole variable domain, filled in from reference TRBV7-9 and TRBJ2-2, reads DTGVSQNPRHKITKRGQNVTFRCDPISEHNRLYWYRQTLGQGPEFLTYFQNEAQLEKSRLLSDRFSAERPKGSFSTLEIQRTEQGDSAMYLCASSLLARGDTGELFFGEGSRLTVL.